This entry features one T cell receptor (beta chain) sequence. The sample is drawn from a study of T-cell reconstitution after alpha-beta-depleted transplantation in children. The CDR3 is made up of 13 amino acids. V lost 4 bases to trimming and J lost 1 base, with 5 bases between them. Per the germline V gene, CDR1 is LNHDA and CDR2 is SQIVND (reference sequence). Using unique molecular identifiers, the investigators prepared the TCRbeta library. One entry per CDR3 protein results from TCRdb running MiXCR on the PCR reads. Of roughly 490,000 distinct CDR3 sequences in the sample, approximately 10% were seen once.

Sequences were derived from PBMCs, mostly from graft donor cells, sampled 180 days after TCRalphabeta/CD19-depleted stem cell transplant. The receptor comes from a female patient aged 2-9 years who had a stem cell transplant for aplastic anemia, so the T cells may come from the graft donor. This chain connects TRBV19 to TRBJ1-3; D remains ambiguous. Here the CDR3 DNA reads TGTGCCAGTAGTAGAGGATCTGGAAACACCATATATTTT. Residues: CASSRGSGNTIYF.